A selection of T cell receptor beta chains follows, all from one sample in a study of blood T cell repertoires in COVID-19. The method was immunoSEQ multiplex PCR; TCRdb's version includes in-frame clones alone and lacks a portion of them. Counted here are around 90,000 clones, around 90% occurring once; the ten biggest clones make up around 16%. The sequenced sample was peripheral blood. These receptors originate from a male donor with acute or convalescent COVID-19. The conserved cysteine and the conserved F or W are not part of the CDR3 here.

>TRBV5-1|TRBJ1-6
ASSLGDSTGPPLH
>TRBV24-1|TRBJ2-3
ATRTGGSDTQY
>TRBV5-4|TRBJ1-4
ASSWGRGEKLF
>TRBV4-2|TRBJ2-3
ASSPYRGKDTDTQY
>TRBV18|TRBJ1-5
ASSIFGGTNQPQH
>TRBV19|TRBJ2-5
ASRLLGGETQY
>TRBV3-1/TRBV3-2|TRBJ2-7
ASSQGTIGQY
>TRBV9|TRBJ2-2
ASSVVGGGANTGELF
>TRBV7-9|TRBJ2-7
ASSLFRGTSDSYEQY
>TRBV30|TRBJ1-6
AWTEGQGNFGSGGSYNSPLH
>TRBV11-3|TRBJ2-7
ASSPVDRASYEQY
>TRBV5-1|TRBJ2-3
ASSFAGGVTDTQY
>TRBV30|TRBJ1-2
AWSGTANYGYT
>TRBV5-1|TRBJ2-5
ASTTPAGGETQY
>TRBV5-6|TRBJ1-4
ASSLAGKLF
>TRBV6-2/TRBV6-3|TRBJ1-1
ASSYLGQGGTEAF
>TRBV7-2|TRBJ2-3
ASSLGGATDTQY
>TRBV6-4|TRBJ1-1
ASSDSGLGEAF
>TRBV28|TRBJ1-1
ASSPTIRSEAF
>TRBV5-4|TRBJ1-3
ASSLASGSPGGNTIY
>TRBV30|TRBJ2-2
ATPGGAWTGELF
>TRBV30|TRBJ1-2
AWSDNGGGSGYT
>TRBV6-5|TRBJ1-5
ASTPTVNQPQH
>TRBV5-1|TRBJ2-1
ASSGTTNSYNEQF
>TRBV7-8|TRBJ2-1
ASTRDSDEQF
>TRBV30|TRBJ1-2
AWNPTANYGYT
>TRBV6-6|TRBJ1-1
ATIRDLLGSTEAF
>TRBV5-8|TRBJ1-4
ASSRTGQGISL